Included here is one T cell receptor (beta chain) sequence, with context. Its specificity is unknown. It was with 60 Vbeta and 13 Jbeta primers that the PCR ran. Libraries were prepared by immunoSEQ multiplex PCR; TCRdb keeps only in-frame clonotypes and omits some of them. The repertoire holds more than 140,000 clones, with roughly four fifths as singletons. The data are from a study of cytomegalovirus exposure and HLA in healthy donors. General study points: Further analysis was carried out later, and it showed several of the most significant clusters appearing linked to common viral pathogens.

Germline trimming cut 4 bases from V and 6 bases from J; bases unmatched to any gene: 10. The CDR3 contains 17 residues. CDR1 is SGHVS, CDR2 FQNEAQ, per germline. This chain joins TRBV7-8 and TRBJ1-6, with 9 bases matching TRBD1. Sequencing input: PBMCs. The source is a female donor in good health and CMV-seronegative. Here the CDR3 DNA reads TGTGCCAGCAGCTGGCGACAACAGGGGGCAGTTAATTCACCCCTCCACTTT. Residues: CASSWRQQGAVNSPLHF.